This T cell receptor beta chain was sequenced for a study of blood T cell repertoires in COVID-19. Across the whole study: Some COVID-19 samples were acute and others convalescent; all came from the United States, Italy and Spain. PBMCs, B-cell-depleted T cells, or T cells were the source of the cDNA or gDNA that made up the material.

In the case of this clone: Other nucleotide sequences from this sample produce the same CDR3.

Per the original data handling: Using reference gene primer amplification, nucleated cell counts were estimated. Profiling relied on immunoSEQ multiplex PCR, and the TCRdb table lists in-frame clones only, not all of them. That table is the source of V, J and clone size, and D and trimming were worked out from the DNA. Here the sample spans 200,000 to 250,000 clones, approximately 78% being singletons. Recruited during active infection, patients (from Seattle) were subsequently followed longitudinally. The CDR3 has 13 residues. V lost 5 bases and J lost 2, with 9 bases in between. The V gene's germline CDR1 is SGHVS and CDR2 FNYEAQ.

The J gene is TRBJ1-1, the V gene TRBV7-6; weak D call: TRBD1 (5 bases). The sequenced sample consisted of peripheral blood. This receptor was identified in a woman of 80 years or more with COVID-19, enrolled during active disease. The CDR3 region is CASSLQENTEAFF. The CDR3 nucleotides read TGTGCCAGCAGCCTACAGGAAAACACTGAAGCTTTCTTT.